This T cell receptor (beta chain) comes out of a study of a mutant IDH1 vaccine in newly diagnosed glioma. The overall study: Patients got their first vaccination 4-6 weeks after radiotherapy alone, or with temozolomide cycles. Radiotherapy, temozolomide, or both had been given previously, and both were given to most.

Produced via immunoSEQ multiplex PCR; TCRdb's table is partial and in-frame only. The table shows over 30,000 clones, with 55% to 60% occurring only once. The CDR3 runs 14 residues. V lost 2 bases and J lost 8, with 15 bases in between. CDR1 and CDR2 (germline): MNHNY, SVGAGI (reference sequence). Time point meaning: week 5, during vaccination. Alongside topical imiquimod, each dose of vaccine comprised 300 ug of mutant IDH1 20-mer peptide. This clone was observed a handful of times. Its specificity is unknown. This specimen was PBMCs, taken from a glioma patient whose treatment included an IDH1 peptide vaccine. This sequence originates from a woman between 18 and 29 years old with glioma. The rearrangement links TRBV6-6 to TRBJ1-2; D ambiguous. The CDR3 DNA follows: TGTGCCAGCAGTTACCCAGAGCGGGTCTGGGGCTACACCTTC. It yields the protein CASSYPERVWGYTF.